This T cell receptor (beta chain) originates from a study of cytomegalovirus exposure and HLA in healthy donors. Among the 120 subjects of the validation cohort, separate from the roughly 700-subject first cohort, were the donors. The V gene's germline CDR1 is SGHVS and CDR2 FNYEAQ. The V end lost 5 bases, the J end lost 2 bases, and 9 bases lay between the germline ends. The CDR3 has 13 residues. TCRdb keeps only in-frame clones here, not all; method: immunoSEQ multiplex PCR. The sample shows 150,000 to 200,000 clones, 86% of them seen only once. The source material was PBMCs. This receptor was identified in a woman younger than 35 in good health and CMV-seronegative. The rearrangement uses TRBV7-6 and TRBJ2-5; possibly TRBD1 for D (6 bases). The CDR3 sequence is CASSLGQQETQYF. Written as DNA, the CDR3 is TGTGCCAGCAGCCTAGGACAGCAAGAGACCCAGTACTTC.